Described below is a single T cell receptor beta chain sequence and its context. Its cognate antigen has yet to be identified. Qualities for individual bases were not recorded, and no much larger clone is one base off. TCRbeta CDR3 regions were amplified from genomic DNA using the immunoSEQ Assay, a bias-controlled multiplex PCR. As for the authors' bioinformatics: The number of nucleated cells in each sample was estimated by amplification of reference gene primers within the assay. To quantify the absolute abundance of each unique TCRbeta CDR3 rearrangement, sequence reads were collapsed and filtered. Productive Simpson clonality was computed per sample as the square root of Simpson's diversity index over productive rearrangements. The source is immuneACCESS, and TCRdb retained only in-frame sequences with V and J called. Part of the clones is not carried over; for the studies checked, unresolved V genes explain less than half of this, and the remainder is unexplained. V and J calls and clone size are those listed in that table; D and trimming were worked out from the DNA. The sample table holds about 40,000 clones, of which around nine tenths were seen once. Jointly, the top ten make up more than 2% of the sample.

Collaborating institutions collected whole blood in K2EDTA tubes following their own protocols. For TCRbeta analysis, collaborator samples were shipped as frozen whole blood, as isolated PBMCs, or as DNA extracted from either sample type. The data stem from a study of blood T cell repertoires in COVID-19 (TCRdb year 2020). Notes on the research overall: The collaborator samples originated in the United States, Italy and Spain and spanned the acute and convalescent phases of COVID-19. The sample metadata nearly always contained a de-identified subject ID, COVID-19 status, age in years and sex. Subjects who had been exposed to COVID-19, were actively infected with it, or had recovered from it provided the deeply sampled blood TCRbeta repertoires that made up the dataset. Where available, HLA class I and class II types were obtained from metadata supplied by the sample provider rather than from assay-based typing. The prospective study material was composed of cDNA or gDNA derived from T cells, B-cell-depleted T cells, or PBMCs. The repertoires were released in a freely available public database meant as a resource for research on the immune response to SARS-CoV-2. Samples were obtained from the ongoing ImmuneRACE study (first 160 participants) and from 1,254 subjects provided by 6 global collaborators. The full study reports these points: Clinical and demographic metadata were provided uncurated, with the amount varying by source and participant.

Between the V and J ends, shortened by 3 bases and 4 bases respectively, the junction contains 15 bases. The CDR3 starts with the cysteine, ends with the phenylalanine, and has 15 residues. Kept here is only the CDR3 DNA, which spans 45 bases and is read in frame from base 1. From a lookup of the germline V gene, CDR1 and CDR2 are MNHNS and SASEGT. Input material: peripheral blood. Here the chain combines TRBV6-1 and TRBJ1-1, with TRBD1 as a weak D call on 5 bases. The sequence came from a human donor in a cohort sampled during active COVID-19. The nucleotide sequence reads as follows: TGTGCCAGCAGTGAGGCGGGCGCGGGGGGCACTGAAGCTTTCTTT. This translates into CASSEAGAGGTEAFF.